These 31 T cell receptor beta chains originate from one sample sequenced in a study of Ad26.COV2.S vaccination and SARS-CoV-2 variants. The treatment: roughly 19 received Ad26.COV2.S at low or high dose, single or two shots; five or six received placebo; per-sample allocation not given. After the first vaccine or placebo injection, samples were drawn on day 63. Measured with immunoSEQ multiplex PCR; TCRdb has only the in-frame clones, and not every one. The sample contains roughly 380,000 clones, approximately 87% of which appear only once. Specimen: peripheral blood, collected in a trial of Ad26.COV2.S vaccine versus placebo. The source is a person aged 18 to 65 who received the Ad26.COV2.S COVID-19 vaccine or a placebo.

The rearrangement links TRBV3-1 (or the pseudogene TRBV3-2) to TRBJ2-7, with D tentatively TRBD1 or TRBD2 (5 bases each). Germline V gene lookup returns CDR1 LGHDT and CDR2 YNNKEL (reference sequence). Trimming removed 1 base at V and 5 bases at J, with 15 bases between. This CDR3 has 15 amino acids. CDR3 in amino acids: CASSQGPGALNEQYF. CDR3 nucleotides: TGTGCCAGCAGCCAAGGTCCCGGGGCACTCAACGAGCAGTACTTC.

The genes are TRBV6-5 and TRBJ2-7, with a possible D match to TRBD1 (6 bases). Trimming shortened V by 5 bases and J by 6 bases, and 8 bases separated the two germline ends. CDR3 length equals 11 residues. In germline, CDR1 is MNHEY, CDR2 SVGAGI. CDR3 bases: TGTGCCAGCAGTCGGACAGTCGAGCAGTACTTC. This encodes CASSRTVEQYF.

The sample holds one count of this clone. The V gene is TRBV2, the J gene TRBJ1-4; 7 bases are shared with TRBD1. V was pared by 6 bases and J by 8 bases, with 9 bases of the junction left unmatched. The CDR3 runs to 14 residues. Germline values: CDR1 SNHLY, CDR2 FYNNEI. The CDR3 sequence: CASRDTGVGEKLFF. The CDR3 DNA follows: TGTGCCAGCAGAGACACAGGGGTGGGCGAAAAACTGTTTTTT.

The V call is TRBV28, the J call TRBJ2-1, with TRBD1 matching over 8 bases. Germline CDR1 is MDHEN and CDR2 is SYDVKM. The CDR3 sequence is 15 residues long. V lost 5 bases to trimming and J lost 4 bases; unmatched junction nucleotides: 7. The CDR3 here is CASSRPGQVYNEQFF. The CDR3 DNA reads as TGTGCCAGCAGTCGACCGGGACAGGTTTACAATGAGCAGTTCTTC.

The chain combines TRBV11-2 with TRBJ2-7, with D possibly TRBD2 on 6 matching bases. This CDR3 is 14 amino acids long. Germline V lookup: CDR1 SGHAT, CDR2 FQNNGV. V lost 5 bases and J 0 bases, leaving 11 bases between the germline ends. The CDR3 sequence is CASSHSGSSYEQYF. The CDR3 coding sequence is TGTGCCAGCAGCCATAGCGGAAGCTCCTACGAGCAGTACTTC.

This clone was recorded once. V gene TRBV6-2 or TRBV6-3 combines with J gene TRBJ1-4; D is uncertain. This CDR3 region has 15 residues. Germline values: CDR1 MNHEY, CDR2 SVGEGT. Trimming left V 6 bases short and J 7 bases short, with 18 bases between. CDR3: CASSNREAGGEKLFF. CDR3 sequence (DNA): TGTGCCAGCAGCAACCGGGAGGCGGGCGGTGAAAAACTGTTTTTT.

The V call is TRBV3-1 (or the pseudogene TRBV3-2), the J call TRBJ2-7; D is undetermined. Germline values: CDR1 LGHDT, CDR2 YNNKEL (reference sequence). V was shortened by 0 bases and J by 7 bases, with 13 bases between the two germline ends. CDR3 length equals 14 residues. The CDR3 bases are TGTGCCAGCAGCCAAGATGACTCCCCCCTGGAGCAGTACTTC. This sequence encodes CASSQDDSPLEQYF.

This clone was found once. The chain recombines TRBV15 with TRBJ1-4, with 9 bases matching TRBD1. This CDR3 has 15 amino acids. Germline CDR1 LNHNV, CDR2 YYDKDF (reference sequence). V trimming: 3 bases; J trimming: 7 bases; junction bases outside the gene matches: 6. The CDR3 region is CATSREQGAFEKLFF. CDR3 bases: TGTGCCACCAGCAGGGAACAGGGGGCTTTTGAAAAACTGTTTTTT.

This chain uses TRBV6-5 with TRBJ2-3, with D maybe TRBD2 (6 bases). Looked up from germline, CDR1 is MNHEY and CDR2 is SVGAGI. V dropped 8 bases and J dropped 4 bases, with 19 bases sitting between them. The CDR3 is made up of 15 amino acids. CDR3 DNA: TGTGCCAGCGGGTTCGTCGGCGGGGCCCCAGATACGCAGTATTTT. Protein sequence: CASGFVGGAPDTQYF.

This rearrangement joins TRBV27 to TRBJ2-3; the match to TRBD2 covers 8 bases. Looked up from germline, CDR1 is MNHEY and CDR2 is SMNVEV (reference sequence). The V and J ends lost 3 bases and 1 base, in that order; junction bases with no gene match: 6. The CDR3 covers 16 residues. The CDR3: CASSFPPGGGTDTQYF. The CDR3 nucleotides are TGTGCCAGCAGTTTCCCTCCGGGGGGGGGCACAGATACGCAGTATTTT.

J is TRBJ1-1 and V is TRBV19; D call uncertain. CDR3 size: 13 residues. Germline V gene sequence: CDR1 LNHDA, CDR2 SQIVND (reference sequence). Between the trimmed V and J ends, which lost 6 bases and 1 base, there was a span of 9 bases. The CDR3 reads CASSRQRNTEAFF. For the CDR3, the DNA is TGTGCCAGTAGCCGGCAACGGAACACTGAAGCTTTCTTT.

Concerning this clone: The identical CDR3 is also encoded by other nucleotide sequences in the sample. In DNA form, the CDR3 reads TGTGCCAGCAGTGGGACAAACACCGGGGAGCTGTTTTTT. It codes for CASSGTNTGELFF. V is TRBV6-4 and J is TRBJ2-2, with a possible D match to TRBD1 (5 bases). Germline lookup yields CDR1 MRHNA and CDR2 SNTAGT. V shed 4 bases and J shed 2 bases, with 5 bases lying between them. CDR3 length equals 13 residues.

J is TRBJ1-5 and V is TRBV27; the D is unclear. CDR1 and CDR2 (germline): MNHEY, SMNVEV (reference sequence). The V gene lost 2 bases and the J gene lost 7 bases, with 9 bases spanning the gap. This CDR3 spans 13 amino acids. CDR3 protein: CASSLGLGQPQHF. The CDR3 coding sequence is TGTGCCAGCAGTTTAGGACTGGGACAGCCCCAGCATTTT.

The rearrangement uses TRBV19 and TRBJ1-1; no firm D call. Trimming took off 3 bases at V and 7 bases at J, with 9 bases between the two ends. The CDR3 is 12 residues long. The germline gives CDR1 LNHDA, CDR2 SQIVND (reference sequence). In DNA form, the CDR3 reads TGTGCCAGTAGTATTCCCGGGATTGAAGCTTTCTTT. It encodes CASSIPGIEAFF.

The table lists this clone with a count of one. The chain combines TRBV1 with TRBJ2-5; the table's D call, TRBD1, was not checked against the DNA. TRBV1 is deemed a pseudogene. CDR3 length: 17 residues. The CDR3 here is CTSSQDGFKGHEETQYF. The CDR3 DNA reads TGCACCAGCAGCCAAGATGGGTTTAAGGGACACGAAGAGACCCAGTACTTC.

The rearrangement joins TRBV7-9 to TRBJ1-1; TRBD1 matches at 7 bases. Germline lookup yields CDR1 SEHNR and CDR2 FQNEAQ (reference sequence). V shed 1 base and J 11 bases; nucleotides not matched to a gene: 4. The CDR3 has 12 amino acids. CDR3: CASSLEGALAFF. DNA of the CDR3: TGTGCCAGCAGCTTAGAGGGGGCATTGGCTTTCTTT.

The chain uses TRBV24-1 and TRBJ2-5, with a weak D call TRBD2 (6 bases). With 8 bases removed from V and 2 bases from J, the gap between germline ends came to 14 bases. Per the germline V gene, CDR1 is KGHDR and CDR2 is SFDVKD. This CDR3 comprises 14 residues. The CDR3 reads CATKVGGSQETQYF. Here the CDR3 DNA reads TGTGCCACCAAAGTTGGGGGGTCACAAGAGACCCAGTACTTC.

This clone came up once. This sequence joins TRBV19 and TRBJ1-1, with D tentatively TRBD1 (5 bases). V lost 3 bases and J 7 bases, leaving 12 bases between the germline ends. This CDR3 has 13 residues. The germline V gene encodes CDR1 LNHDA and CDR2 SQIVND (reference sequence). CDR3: CASSMSRADEAFF. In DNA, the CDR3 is TGTGCCAGTAGTATGAGCAGGGCGGATGAAGCTTTCTTT.

The CDR3 DNA follows: TGCAGCGTTGATACAGGAGGGCCCGAAGCTTTCTTT. Translated, it gives CSVDTGGPEAFF. The V call is TRBV29-1, the J call TRBJ1-1, with a possible D match to TRBD1 (5 bases). The V gene lost 3 bases and the J gene lost 8 bases, with 13 bases spanning the gap. The germline V gene encodes CDR1 SQVTM and CDR2 ANQGSEA. The CDR3 totals 12 residues.

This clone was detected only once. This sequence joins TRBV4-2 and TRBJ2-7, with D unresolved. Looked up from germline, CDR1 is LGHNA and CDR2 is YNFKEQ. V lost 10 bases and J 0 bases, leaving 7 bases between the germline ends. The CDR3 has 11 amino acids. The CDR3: CATRSSYEQYF. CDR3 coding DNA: TGTGCCACCAGAAGCTCCTACGAGCAGTACTTC.

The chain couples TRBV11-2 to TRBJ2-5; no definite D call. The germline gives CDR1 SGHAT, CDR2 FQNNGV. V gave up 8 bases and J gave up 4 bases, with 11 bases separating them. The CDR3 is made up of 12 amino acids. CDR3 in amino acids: CASGSTIETQYF. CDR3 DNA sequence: TGTGCCAGCGGTTCTACGATAGAGACCCAGTACTTC.

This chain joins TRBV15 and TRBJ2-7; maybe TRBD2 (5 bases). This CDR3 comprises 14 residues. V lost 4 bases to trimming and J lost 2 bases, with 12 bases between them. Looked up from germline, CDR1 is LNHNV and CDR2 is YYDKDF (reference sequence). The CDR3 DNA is TGTGCCACCAGCATCTCGGGGTTAACCTACGAGCAGTACTTC. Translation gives CATSISGLTYEQYF.

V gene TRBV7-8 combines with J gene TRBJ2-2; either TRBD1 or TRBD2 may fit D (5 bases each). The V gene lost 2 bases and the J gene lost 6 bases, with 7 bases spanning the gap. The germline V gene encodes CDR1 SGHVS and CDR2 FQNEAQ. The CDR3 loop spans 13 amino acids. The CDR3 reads CASSLRGPGELFF. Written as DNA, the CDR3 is TGTGCCAGCAGCTTACGGGGACCCGGGGAGCTGTTTTTT.

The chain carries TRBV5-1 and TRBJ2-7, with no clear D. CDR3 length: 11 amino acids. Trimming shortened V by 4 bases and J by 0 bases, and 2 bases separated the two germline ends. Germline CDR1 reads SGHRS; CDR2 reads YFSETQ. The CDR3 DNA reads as TGCGCCAGCAGCCCCTCCTACGAGCAGTACTTC. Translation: CASSPSYEQYF.

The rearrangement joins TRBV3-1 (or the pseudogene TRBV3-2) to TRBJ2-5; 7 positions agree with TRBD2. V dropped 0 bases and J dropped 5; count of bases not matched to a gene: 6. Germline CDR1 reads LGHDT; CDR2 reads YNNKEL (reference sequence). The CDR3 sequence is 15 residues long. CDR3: CASSQDYLSGETQYF. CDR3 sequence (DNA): TGTGCCAGCAGCCAAGATTATCTTAGCGGGGAGACCCAGTACTTC.

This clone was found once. The CDR3 here is CASSLARQRSTDTQYF. The DNA for the CDR3 is TGTGCCAGCAGCTTGGCTCGGCAGAGAAGCACAGATACGCAGTATTTT. The V and J genes are TRBV5-6 and TRBJ2-3, with D hard to call. The germline CDR1 and CDR2 sequences are SGHDT and YYEEEE. V was pared by 0 bases and J by 0 bases, with 11 bases between. This CDR3 contains 16 residues.

The CDR3 nucleotides read TGTGCCAGCAGCGTAGGGCCAGATGCCTACGAGCAGTACTTC. This encodes CASSVGPDAYEQYF. The chain links TRBV9 to TRBJ2-7; no definite D call. V dropped 0 bases and J dropped 2 bases, with 9 bases sitting between them. This CDR3 is built from 14 residues. Germline loops: CDR1 SGDLS, CDR2 YYNGEE.

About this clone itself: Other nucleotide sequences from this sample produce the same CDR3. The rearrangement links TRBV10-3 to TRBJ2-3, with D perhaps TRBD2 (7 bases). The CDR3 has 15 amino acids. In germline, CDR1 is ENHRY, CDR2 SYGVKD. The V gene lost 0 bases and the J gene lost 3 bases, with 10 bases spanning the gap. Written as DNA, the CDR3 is TGTGCCATCAGTGAGTCGGGAGGGGGGACAGATACGCAGTATTTT. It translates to CAISESGGGTDTQYF.

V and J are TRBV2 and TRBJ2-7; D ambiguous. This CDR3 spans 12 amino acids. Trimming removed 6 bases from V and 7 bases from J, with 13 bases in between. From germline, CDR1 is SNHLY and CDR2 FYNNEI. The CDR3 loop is CASRSPSGEQYF. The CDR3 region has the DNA TGTGCCAGCAGGTCCCCCTCCGGTGAGCAGTACTTC.

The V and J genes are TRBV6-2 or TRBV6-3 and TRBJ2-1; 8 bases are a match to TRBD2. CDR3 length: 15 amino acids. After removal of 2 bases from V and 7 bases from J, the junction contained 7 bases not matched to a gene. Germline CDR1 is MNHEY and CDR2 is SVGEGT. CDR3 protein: CASSYGRGVWNEQFF. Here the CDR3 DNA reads TGTGCCAGCAGTTACGGGCGGGGGGTGTGGAATGAGCAGTTCTTC.

Written as DNA, the CDR3 is TGCGCCAGCAGCCAAGATCCCGACCCGAGCCAGGATGAGCAGTTCTTC. Translated, it gives CASSQDPDPSQDEQFF. The genes are TRBV4-1 and TRBJ2-1; D gene ambiguous. CDR3 length: 16 residues. The germline V gene has CDR1 MGHRA and CDR2 YSYEKL. Between the trimmed V and J ends, which lost 0 bases and 8 bases, there was a span of 17 bases.